Shown below are 9 T cell receptor beta chains from a single sample sequenced in a study of T cell responses to AZD1222 COVID-19 vaccine. The data were produced by immunoSEQ multiplex PCR, yet TCRdb's version contains in-frame clones alone and is incomplete. The table has some 61,000 clones, roughly 87% seen once. Sequencing used peripheral blood, obtained on day 0 of AZD1222 vaccination. These receptors came from an adult in good health.

This clone appeared once. V and J are TRBV6-1 and TRBJ2-2, with 8 bases matching TRBD1. Germline trimming cut 3 bases from V and 2 bases from J; bases unmatched to any gene: 8. Germline CDR1 reads MNHNS; CDR2 reads SASEGT. CDR3 size: 17 residues. This CDR3 is CASSDPQDRVNTGELFF. The CDR3 DNA follows: TGTGCCAGCAGTGACCCCCAGGACAGGGTAAACACCGGGGAGCTGTTTTTT.

The V call is TRBV7-9, the J call TRBJ1-1; D may be TRBD1 (5 bases). The CDR3 has 13 amino acids. Germline CDR1 reads SEHNR; CDR2 reads FQNEAQ (reference sequence). V lost 4 bases and J lost 3, with 9 bases in between. The DNA of the CDR3 is TGTGCCAGCAGCTACACAGGCTACACTGAAGCTTTCTTT. The encoded protein is CASSYTGYTEAFF.

The chain carries TRBV7-2 and TRBJ1-2; the match to TRBD1 covers 8 bases. The CDR3 runs to 13 residues. The V gene's germline CDR1 is SGHTA and CDR2 FQGNSA. V dropped 2 bases and J dropped 8; count of bases not matched to a gene: 4. The CDR3 sequence is CASSLQGAVGYTF. CDR3 bases: TGTGCCAGCAGCTTACAGGGGGCGGTGGGCTACACCTTC.

This clone was detected only once. The CDR3 here is CASSFRGQRIKYGYTF. CDR3 DNA: TGTGCCAGCAGTTTTAGGGGACAGCGGATAAAATATGGCTACACCTTC. J is TRBJ1-2 and V is TRBV28; 7 bases map to TRBD1. The CDR3 consists of 16 residues. The germline gives CDR1 MDHEN, CDR2 SYDVKM. J was trimmed by 5 bases and V by 3 bases; bases with no gene match: 12.

The V gene is TRBV19, the J gene TRBJ2-6; D unresolved. V dropped 5 bases and J dropped 0 bases, with 8 bases sitting between them. Germline CDR1 reads LNHDA; CDR2 reads SQIVND (reference sequence). This CDR3 spans 15 amino acids. The CDR3 region is CASSLSRSGANVLTF. The CDR3 DNA is TGTGCCAGTAGTCTCAGCCGCTCTGGGGCCAACGTCCTGACTTTC.

The chain joins TRBV3-1 (or the pseudogene TRBV3-2) to TRBJ2-2; 7 bases fit TRBD2. The length of the CDR3 is 17 residues. The V gene's germline CDR1 is LGHDT and CDR2 YNNKEL (reference sequence). The ends lost 0 bases at V and 3 bases at J; junction bases unmatched: 7. The CDR3 nucleotides are TGTGCCAGCAGCCAAGAACGACCCCGGGGGGACACCGGGGAGCTGTTTTTT. Its translation is CASSQERPRGDTGELFF.

The sample holds one count of this clone. The gene calls are TRBV10-3 and TRBJ2-1, with D possibly matching TRBD2 (5 bases). Germline lookup yields CDR1 ENHRY and CDR2 SYGVKD. The CDR3 runs 14 residues. V was trimmed by 3 bases and J by 6 bases, leaving 12 bases between them. The chain's CDR3 is CAISDLEGSNEQFF. The CDR3 DNA is TGTGCCATCAGTGATCTCGAGGGTTCCAATGAGCAGTTCTTC.

CDR3 coding DNA: TGTGCCAGCAGCCCCGACTCACAACCGGGACTATCTTCAGGGACCCAGTACTTC. It codes for CASSPDSQPGLSSGTQYF. The chain joins TRBV11-3 to TRBJ2-5, with 7 bases aligning to TRBD2. Germline CDR1 SGHNT, CDR2 YENEEA. The CDR3 extends over 18 amino acids. The trim removed 5 bases at V and 7 bases at J, leaving 22 bases unmatched.

The CDR3 loop reads CASNKDRGISGNTIYF. CDR3 bases: TGTGCCAGCAATAAAGACAGGGGGATTTCTGGAAACACCATATATTTT. The chain carries TRBV27 and TRBJ1-3, with 9 bases fitting TRBD1. The V and J ends lost 7 bases and 1 base, in that order; junction bases with no gene match: 8. The CDR3 runs to 16 residues. CDR1 MNHEY and CDR2 SMNVEV come from the germline V gene (reference sequence).